The 32 T cell receptor beta chains reported below all come from one sample, sequenced in a study of blood T cells in healthy people across ages. Next came a second PCR, run for about 7 to 11 cycles, which used a sample-barcoded 5' primer along with a J-beta primer mix. A single record per CDR3 protein comes from TCRdb applying MiXCR to the 5' RACE reads. The data show approximately 790,000 distinct CDR3 sequences, 60% to 80% seen once. What was sequenced was blood. Receptor source: a man aged 30-40 years in good health.

The chain carries TRBV29-1 and TRBJ2-4; 7 nucleotides agree with TRBD1. V lost 6 bases and J lost 11; bases outside the gene matches: 4. Per germline, CDR1 SQVTM and CDR2 ANQGSEA. CDR3 length: 10 residues. The CDR3 is CSVGDSFQYF. In DNA form, the CDR3 reads TGCAGCGTGGGGGACAGTTTTCAGTACTTC.

The chain uses TRBV7-2 and TRBJ2-3, with TRBD2 matching over 9 bases. Per the germline V gene, CDR1 is SGHTA and CDR2 is FQGNSA. The V segment lost 8 bases and the J segment 3 bases; nucleotides outside the gene matches: 6. The CDR3 extends over 14 amino acids. The CDR3 loop is CASVSRGGTDTQYF. CDR3 DNA sequence: TGTGCCAGCGTCTCGCGGGGGGGAACAGATACGCAGTATTTT.

The J gene is TRBJ2-5, the V gene TRBV7-9, with TRBD1 identical over 7 bases. V trimming: 7 bases; J trimming: 5 bases; junction bases outside the gene matches: 10. CDR1 is SEHNR and CDR2 is FQNEAQ in the germline V gene (reference sequence). This CDR3 region has 14 residues. This chain's CDR3 is CASISTGAWETQYF. Here the CDR3 DNA reads TGTGCCAGCATCTCTACAGGGGCGTGGGAGACCCAGTACTTC.

The genes are TRBV5-1 and TRBJ1-2; D is undetermined. Germline CDR1 is SGHRS and CDR2 is YFSETQ. The CDR3 runs 13 residues. Between the trimmed V and J ends, which lost 3 bases and 12 bases, there was a span of 18 bases. The DNA of the CDR3 is TGCGCCAGCAGCTGGGAACCGGGCAGGCCCCACACCTTC. Protein: CASSWEPGRPHTF.

This chain joins TRBV7-3 and TRBJ2-1; 10 bases align to TRBD2. The germline V gene has CDR1 SGHTA and CDR2 FQGTGA. J gave up 9 bases and V 4 bases, and 15 bases lay outside the gene matches. This CDR3 has 17 amino acids. The CDR3, as DNA: TGTGCCAGCAGCTATACTAGCGGGGTGGCTCCTTTGAGTGAGCAGTTCTTC. Protein: CASSYTSGVAPLSEQFF.

This chain links TRBV20-1 with TRBJ1-4; D is possibly TRBD1 (5 bases). CDR1 is DFQATT and CDR2 is SNEGSKA in the germline V gene (reference sequence). The CDR3 length is 13 residues. The V end was cut by 7 bases, the J end by 3 bases, with 12 bases between. The CDR3 bases are TGCAGTGTGGAGACGGGGGCTAATGAAAAACTGTTTTTT. This codes for CSVETGANEKLFF.

This clonotype was seen a few times. The J gene is TRBJ2-7, the V gene TRBV7-3; D might be TRBD1 or TRBD2, each matching 5 bases. V lost 1 base and J 6 bases, leaving 7 bases between the germline ends. From germline, CDR1 is SGHTA and CDR2 FQGTGA. There are 12 residues in the CDR3. The CDR3 bases are TGTGCCAGCAGCTTAAGGGACGGCGAGCAGTACTTC. It yields the protein CASSLRDGEQYF.

The chain joins TRBV27 to TRBJ1-2, with D unclear. Per germline, CDR1 MNHEY and CDR2 SMNVEV (reference sequence). This CDR3 region has 14 residues. Trimming stripped 6 bases from V and 4 bases from J, with 15 bases between. This CDR3 reads CASSINQFLYGYTF. The DNA for the CDR3 is TGTGCCAGCAGCATTAACCAATTTCTCTATGGCTACACCTTC.

The rearrangement links TRBV2 to TRBJ2-3; 7 nucleotides match TRBD1. This CDR3 is built from 17 residues. Trimming cost V 0 bases and J 4 bases; bases outside gene matches: 10. Germline CDR1 reads SNHLY; CDR2 reads FYNNEI. The CDR3 bases are TGTGCCAGCAGTGAAGCTACACAGGGGTCGGGCGCAGATACGCAGTATTTT. It codes for CASSEATQGSGADTQYF.

The gene calls are TRBV5-1 and TRBJ2-4, with D unclear. The CDR3 length is 15 residues. The V gene lost 0 bases and the J gene lost 0 bases, with 7 bases spanning the gap. From germline, CDR1 is SGHRS and CDR2 YFSETQ. CDR3 residues: CASSLGLLAKNIQYF. Written as DNA, the CDR3 is TGCGCCAGCAGCTTGGGGCTGCTAGCCAAAAACATTCAGTACTTC. Filled out from reference TRBV5-1 and TRBJ2-4, the complete variable domain reads KAGVTQTPRYLIKTRGQQVTLSCSPISGHRSVSWYQQTPGQGLQFLFEYFSETQRNKGNFPGRFSGRQFSNSRSEMNVSTLELGDSALYLCASSLGLLAKNIQYFGAGTRLSVL.

This clonotype was found a few times. The rearrangement uses TRBV29-1 and TRBJ2-1, with 7 positions matching TRBD1. Germline loops: CDR1 SQVTM, CDR2 ANQGSEA. V lost 6 bases and J lost 1; bases outside the gene matches: 6. This CDR3 spans 14 amino acids. This CDR3 is CSVVGQISYNEQFF. The CDR3 DNA reads as TGCAGCGTGGTGGGACAGATATCCTACAATGAGCAGTTCTTC.

The chain is built from TRBV20-1 and TRBJ2-7; the match to TRBD1 covers 9 bases. V trimming: 6 bases; J trimming: 2 bases; junction bases outside the gene matches: 11. The length of the CDR3 is 15 residues. Per the germline V gene, CDR1 is DFQATT and CDR2 is SNEGSKA (reference sequence). The CDR3 DNA sequence: TGCAGTGCCCCGCCGCCGGACAGGGGAACCTACGAGCAGTACTTC. Translation: CSAPPPDRGTYEQYF.

The chain couples TRBV7-9 to TRBJ1-2; no definite D call. Trimming left V 9 bases short and J 8 bases short, with 13 bases between. Germline CDR1 and CDR2: SEHNR and FQNEAQ (reference sequence). The CDR3 covers 11 residues. CDR3 protein: CASTQEGGYTF. CDR3 nucleotide sequence: TGTGCCAGTACGCAGGAGGGCGGCTACACCTTC.

The CDR3 region is CAIRAGLLYEQYF. The CDR3 coding sequence is TGTGCCATCAGGGCGGGACTTCTCTACGAGCAGTACTTC. This chain connects TRBV10-3 to TRBJ2-7; TRBD2 might be the D (6 bases). This CDR3 comprises 13 residues. The germline V gene has CDR1 ENHRY and CDR2 SYGVKD. The V and J ends lost 6 bases and 3 bases respectively, with 12 bases between them.

The chain uses TRBV11-2 and TRBJ2-5; 8 nucleotides agree with TRBD1. V lost 10 bases to trimming and J lost 5 bases; unmatched junction nucleotides: 12. This CDR3 comprises 14 residues. Germline V lookup: CDR1 SGHAT, CDR2 FQNNGV. The CDR3 DNA sequence: TGTGCCACTGCTGAAGCAGGGGGCCGGGAGACCCAGTACTTC. It encodes CATAEAGGRETQYF. Full variable domain (missing parts from reference TRBV11-2 and TRBJ2-5): EAGVAQSPRYKIIEKRQSVAFWCNPISGHATLYWYQQILGQGPKLLIQFQNNGVVDDSQLPKDRFSAERLKGVDSTLKIQPAKLEDSAVYLCATAEAGGRETQYFGPGTRLLVL.

Comment on this clonotype: The junction does not match germline at one end; this may be a read error. V gene TRBV27 combines with J gene TRBJ2-6, with a possible D match to TRBD1 (5 bases). Germline V gene sequence: CDR1 MNHEY, CDR2 SMNVEV (reference sequence). The CDR3 covers 14 residues. DNA of the CDR3: TGTGCCAGCAGTTTATCAGGTGGGGCCAACGCCCTGACTTTC. This codes for CASSLSGGANALTF.

The chain recombines TRBV20-1 with TRBJ2-7; 13 nucleotides agree with TRBD2. The J call is doubtful: the DNA matches TRBJ2-5 better. Per the germline V gene, CDR1 is DFQATT and CDR2 is SNEGSKA (reference sequence). This CDR3 contains 19 residues. The CDR3 sequence: CSASIRMGLAGPGRETQYF. As DNA, the CDR3 is TGCAGTGCTAGTATTCGTATGGGACTAGCGGGACCCGGTCGAGAGACCCAGTACTTC.

The chain couples TRBV9 to TRBJ2-7; D is undetermined. This CDR3 is 13 amino acids long. Between the trimmed V and J ends, which lost 4 bases and 2 bases, there was a span of 10 bases. Germline loops: CDR1 SGDLS, CDR2 YYNGEE. DNA for the CDR3: TGTGCCAGCAGCCCAAGAAGCACCTACGAGCAGTACTTC. As protein: CASSPRSTYEQYF.

V gene TRBV7-2 combines with J gene TRBJ1-5; 9 bases are shared with TRBD1. Germline CDR1 SGHTA, CDR2 FQGNSA. V lost 6 bases and J lost 6; bases outside the gene matches: 6. This CDR3 is built from 14 residues. The chain's CDR3 is CASRPQGAGQPQHF. The CDR3 DNA follows: TGTGCCAGCAGGCCACAGGGGGCAGGTCAGCCCCAGCATTTT.

This clonotype appeared a few times. This chain connects TRBV7-3 to TRBJ2-1, with 13 positions matching TRBD2. Trimming at V came to 0 bases and at J to 8 bases, leaving 7 bases not matched to a gene. Germline lookup yields CDR1 SGHTA and CDR2 FQGTGA. CDR3 size: 17 residues. The CDR3 bases are TGTGCCAGCAGCTTAACGTCCCCGACTAGCGGGGGGTATGAGCAGTTCTTC. Translation gives CASSLTSPTSGGYEQFF. The variable domain in full, with the rest retrieved from reference TRBV7-3 and TRBJ2-1, is GAGVSQTPSNKVTEKGKYVELRCDPISGHTALYWYRQSLGQGPEFLIYFQGTGAADDSGLPNDRFFAVRPEGSVSTLKIQRTERGDSAVYLCASSLTSPTSGGYEQFFGPGTRLTVL.

V and J are TRBV29-1 and TRBJ2-1; D is perhaps TRBD2 (6 bases). Deletions cut 5 bases from V and 2 bases from J, with 10 bases between. The germline V gene encodes CDR1 SQVTM and CDR2 ANQGSEA. The CDR3 runs 13 residues. CDR3 bases: TGCAGCGTTCGGGGGACCCCCTACAATGAGCAGTTCTTC. Its translation: CSVRGTPYNEQFF.

This clonotype was seen a handful of times. The chain couples TRBV6-1 to TRBJ2-6; D may correspond to TRBD1 or TRBD2 (5 bases each). Germline values: CDR1 MNHNS, CDR2 SASEGT. Trimming removed 5 bases at V and 0 bases at J, with 17 bases between. The CDR3 spans 18 residues. CDR3 DNA: TGTGCCAGCAGTCAGGGACCCCAGCTAAGCTCTGGGGCCAACGTCCTGACTTTC. This gives the protein CASSQGPQLSSGANVLTF.

The rearrangement links TRBV7-2 to TRBJ2-5; TRBD1 aligns across 8 bases. Matching the DNA end better, TRBJ2-7 makes the J call doubtful. The germline gives CDR1 SGHTA, CDR2 FQGNSA. The CDR3 runs 15 residues. DNA for the CDR3: TGTGCCAGCAGCCATACCGGGACAGGAGAATACGAGCAGTACTTC. This sequence encodes CASSHTGTGEYEQYF.

Here the CDR3 DNA reads TGCGCCAGCAGCCAAGAGGTCTTACTCTACGAGCAGTACTTC. Translation gives CASSQEVLLYEQYF. The V call is TRBV4-3, the J call TRBJ2-7; D call uncertain. Trimming removed 0 bases from V and 3 bases from J, with 9 bases in between. Germline values: CDR1 LGHNA, CDR2 YSLEER. This CDR3 contains 14 residues.

This chain connects TRBV7-9 to TRBJ1-2; no clear D gene. V was cut by 1 base and J by 4 bases, with 13 bases left in between. CDR3 length: 15 amino acids. Looked up from germline, CDR1 is SEHNR and CDR2 is FQNEAQ (reference sequence). For the CDR3, the DNA is TGTGCCAGCAGCTTAGGCCGGGCCTCTAGCTATGGCTACACCTTC. Translation: CASSLGRASSYGYTF.

The chain has TRBV12-3 or TRBV12-4 and TRBJ2-5, with D possibly called TRBD1 or TRBD2 (5 bases each). The CDR3 spans 10 residues. V lost 3 bases to trimming and J lost 10 bases, with 6 bases between them. The CDR3 sequence: CASSLGRQYF. The CDR3, as DNA: TGTGCCAGCAGTTTGGGACGCCAGTACTTC.

Only a few counts were recorded for this clonotype. The rearrangement links TRBV7-2 to TRBJ2-3, with 11 bases identical to TRBD2. Germline assignment: CDR1 SGHTA and CDR2 FQGNSA. The CDR3 is 16 amino acids. J gave up 11 bases and V 1 base, and 11 bases lay outside the gene matches. CDR3 DNA sequence: TGTGCCAGCAGCTTAGATCCGGCGACTAGCGGGATTGAGCAGTATTTT. This encodes CASSLDPATSGIEQYF. Complete variable domain (other parts from reference TRBV7-2 and TRBJ2-3): GAGVSQSPSNKVTEKGKDVELRCDPISGHTALYWYRQSLGQGLEFLIYFQGNSAPDKSGLPSDRFSAERTGGSVSTLTIQRTQQEDSAVYLCASSLDPATSGIEQYFGPGTRLTVL.

The chain combines TRBV2 with TRBJ1-5, with D perhaps TRBD1 (5 bases). Germline V gene lookup returns CDR1 SNHLY and CDR2 FYNNEI. The CDR3 loop spans 14 amino acids. The ends were cut back, 3 bases at V and 5 bases at J, with 11 bases in the middle. The CDR3 region is CASSDQGGDQPQHF. The CDR3 DNA follows: TGTGCCAGCAGTGACCAGGGAGGCGATCAGCCCCAGCATTTT.

The chain recombines TRBV10-3 with TRBJ2-4, with D possibly being TRBD1 or TRBD2 (5 bases each). CDR1 ENHRY and CDR2 SYGVKD come from the germline V gene. The CDR3 length is 18 residues. The V gene lost 3 bases and the J gene lost 3 bases, with 21 bases spanning the gap. This chain's CDR3 is CAISEAAGKRKDKNIQYF. The DNA of the CDR3 is TGTGCCATCAGTGAAGCGGCAGGGAAGAGAAAGGACAAAAACATTCAGTACTTC.

CDR3 sequence reads: CASSSPEVNIQYF. The CDR3 DNA is TGTGCCAGCAGCTCGCCGGAGGTAAACATTCAGTACTTC. The rearrangement uses TRBV7-3 and TRBJ2-4; D may be TRBD2 (5 bases). Germline loops: CDR1 SGHTA, CDR2 FQGTGA. Trimming left V 4 bases short and J 6 bases short, with 10 bases between. The CDR3 is 13 residues long.

This clonotype has a handful of counts. This chain uses TRBV9 with TRBJ2-3, with D possibly being TRBD2 (6 bases). V gave up 3 bases and J gave up 1 base, with 15 bases separating them. The V gene's germline CDR1 is SGDLS and CDR2 YYNGEE. The CDR3 has 16 amino acids. CDR3 protein: CASSAGRGGGTDTQYF. The DNA of the CDR3 is TGTGCCAGCAGCGCCGGGCGGGGCGGGGGCACAGATACGCAGTATTTT. Full variable domain (missing parts from reference TRBV9 and TRBJ2-3): DSGVTQTPKHLITATGQRVTLRCSPRSGDLSVYWYQQSLDQGLQFLIQYYNGEERAKGNILERFSAQQFPDLHSELNLSSLELGDSALYFCASSAGRGGGTDTQYFGPGTRLTVL.

V usage is TRBV20-1 and J usage is TRBJ2-7, with D perhaps being TRBD1 or TRBD2 (5 bases each). V was trimmed by 0 bases and J by 2 bases, leaving 11 bases between them. CDR3 length: 14 residues. CDR1 DFQATT and CDR2 SNEGSKA come from the germline V gene (reference sequence). The CDR3 DNA sequence: TGCAGTGCTAGAGATGGGGGTATCCCCTACGAGCAGTACTTC. Its translation: CSARDGGIPYEQYF.